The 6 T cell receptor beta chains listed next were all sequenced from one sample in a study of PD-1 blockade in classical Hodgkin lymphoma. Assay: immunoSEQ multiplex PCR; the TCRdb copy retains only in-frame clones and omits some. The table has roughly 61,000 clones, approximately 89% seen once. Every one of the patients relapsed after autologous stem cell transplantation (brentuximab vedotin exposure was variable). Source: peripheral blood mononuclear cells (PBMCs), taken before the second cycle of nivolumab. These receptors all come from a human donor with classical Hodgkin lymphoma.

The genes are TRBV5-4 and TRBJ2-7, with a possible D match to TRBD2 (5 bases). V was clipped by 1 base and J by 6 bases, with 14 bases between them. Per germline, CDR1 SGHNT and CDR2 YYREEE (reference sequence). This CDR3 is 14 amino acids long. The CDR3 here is CASSLFGSVVEQYF. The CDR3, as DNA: TGTGCCAGCAGCTTGTTTGGTAGCGTGGTCGAGCAGTACTTC.

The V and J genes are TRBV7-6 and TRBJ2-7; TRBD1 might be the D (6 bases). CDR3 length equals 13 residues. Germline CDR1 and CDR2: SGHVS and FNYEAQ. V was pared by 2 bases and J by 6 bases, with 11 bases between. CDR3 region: CASSLSARGEQYF. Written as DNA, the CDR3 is TGTGCCAGCAGCTTATCGGCCAGGGGCGAGCAGTACTTC.

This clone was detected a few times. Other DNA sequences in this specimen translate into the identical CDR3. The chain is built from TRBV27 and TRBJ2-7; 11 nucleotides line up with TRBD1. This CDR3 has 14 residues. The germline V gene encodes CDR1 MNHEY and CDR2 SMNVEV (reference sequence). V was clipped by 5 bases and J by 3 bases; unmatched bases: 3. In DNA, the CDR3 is TGTGCCAGCAGTCCCGGGACAGGGGGCTACGAGCAGTACTTC. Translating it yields CASSPGTGGYEQYF.

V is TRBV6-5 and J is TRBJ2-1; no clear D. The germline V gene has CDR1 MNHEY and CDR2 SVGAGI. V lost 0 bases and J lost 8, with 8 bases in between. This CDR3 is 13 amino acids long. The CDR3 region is CASSYSASYEQFF. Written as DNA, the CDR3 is TGTGCCAGCAGTTACTCCGCGTCATATGAGCAGTTCTTC.

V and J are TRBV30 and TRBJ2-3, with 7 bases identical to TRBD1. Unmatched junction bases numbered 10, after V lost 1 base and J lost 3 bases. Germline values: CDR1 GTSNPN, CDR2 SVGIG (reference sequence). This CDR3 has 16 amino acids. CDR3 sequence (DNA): TGTGCCTGGAGTGCAGGACAGGCCGGAGGAACAGATACGCAGTATTTT. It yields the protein CAWSAGQAGGTDTQYF.

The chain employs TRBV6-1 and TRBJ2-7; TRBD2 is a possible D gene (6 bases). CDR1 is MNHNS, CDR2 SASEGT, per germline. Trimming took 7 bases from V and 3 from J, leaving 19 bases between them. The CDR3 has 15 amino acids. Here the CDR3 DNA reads TGTGCCAGCACCTTGACTAGAGGGGCTTTCTACGAGCAGTACTTC. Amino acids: CASTLTRGAFYEQYF.